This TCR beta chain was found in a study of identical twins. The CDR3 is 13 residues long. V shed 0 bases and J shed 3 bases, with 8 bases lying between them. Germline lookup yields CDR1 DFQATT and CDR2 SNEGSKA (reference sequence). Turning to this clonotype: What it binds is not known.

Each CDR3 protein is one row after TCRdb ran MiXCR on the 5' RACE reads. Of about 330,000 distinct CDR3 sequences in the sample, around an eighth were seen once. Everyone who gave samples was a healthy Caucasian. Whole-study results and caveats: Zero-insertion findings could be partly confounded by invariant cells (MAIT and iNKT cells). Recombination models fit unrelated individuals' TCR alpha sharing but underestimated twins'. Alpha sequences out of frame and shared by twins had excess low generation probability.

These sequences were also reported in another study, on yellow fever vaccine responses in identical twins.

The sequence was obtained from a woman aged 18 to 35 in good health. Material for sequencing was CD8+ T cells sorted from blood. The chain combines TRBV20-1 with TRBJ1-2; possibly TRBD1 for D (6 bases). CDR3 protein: CSARDRQDYGYTF. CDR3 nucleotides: TGCAGTGCTAGAGATCGACAGGACTATGGCTACACCTTC.